This passage covers 26 T cell receptor beta chains from one sample sequenced in a study of post-analysis software for immune sequencing data. Incorporated into the TCR beta cDNA libraries were unique molecular identifiers, which served to reduce PCR and sequencing biases. One entry per CDR3 protein, called by TCRdb with MiXCR from the PCR reads. The table lists approximately 630,000 distinct CDR3 sequences, approximately 60% of them singletons, with around 10% in the top ten. General study results and limits: A few TRBV segments occurring more often in patients than controls included TRBV5-6, TRBV5-1 and TRBV20-1.

What these receptors recognize is not known. The sequencing sample was made of blood. The origin of the receptors is a girl aged 2-9 years with multiple sclerosis.

This clonotype has just a few counts. This chain connects TRBV29-1 to TRBJ2-1, with D perhaps matching TRBD1 (7 bases). Per germline, CDR1 SQVTM and CDR2 ANQGSEA. This CDR3 has 14 residues. The V end lost 5 bases, the J end lost 2 bases, and 13 bases lay between the germline ends. The CDR3 sequence: CSVRQGGTYNEQFF. CDR3 DNA sequence: TGCAGCGTTCGTCAGGGGGGCACCTACAATGAGCAGTTCTTC.

The J gene is TRBJ2-3, the V gene TRBV7-2; 8 nucleotides agree with TRBD2. Per the germline V gene, CDR1 is SGHTA and CDR2 is FQGNSA. Germline trimming cut 3 bases from V and 5 bases from J; bases unmatched to any gene: 7. CDR3 size: 15 residues. The CDR3 sequence: CASSFGGASRDTQYF. For the CDR3, the DNA is TGTGCCAGCAGCTTCGGGGGGGCTTCAAGAGATACGCAGTATTTT.

V is TRBV28 and J is TRBJ1-2, with 7 bases fitting TRBD1. V lost 3 bases and J lost 6; bases outside the gene matches: 10. There are 15 residues in the CDR3. Germline CDR1 reads MDHEN; CDR2 reads SYDVKM. CDR3 sequence: CASSFEDRVIDGYTF. The CDR3 region has the DNA TGTGCCAGCAGTTTCGAAGACAGGGTTATCGATGGCTACACCTTC.

The chain has TRBV11-1 and TRBJ2-1, with a tentative D call TRBD2 (7 bases). V was clipped by 3 bases and J by 7 bases, with 16 bases between them. Looked up from germline, CDR1 is SGHAT and CDR2 is FQDESV (reference sequence). The CDR3 has 15 residues. For the CDR3, the DNA is TGTGCCAGCAGCTTTTTAAGGGAGGGGGGAAATGAGCAGTTCTTC. Protein: CASSFLREGGNEQFF.

The chain is built from TRBV11-2 and TRBJ2-7; tentative D call: TRBD2 (6 bases). The ends were cut back, 4 bases at V and 4 bases at J, with 11 bases in the middle. CDR1 and CDR2 (germline): SGHAT, FQNNGV. The CDR3 is 13 amino acids. The CDR3 loop is CASSSTRQYEQYF. DNA for the CDR3: TGTGCCAGCAGCTCGACTAGGCAATACGAGCAGTACTTC.

The rearrangement uses TRBV3-1 and TRBJ2-7; TRBD2 aligns across 7 bases. Germline V gene lookup returns CDR1 LGHDT and CDR2 YNNKEL (reference sequence). This CDR3 contains 15 residues. V lost 3 bases to trimming and J lost 6 bases; unmatched junction nucleotides: 11. DNA for the CDR3: TGTGCCAGCAGCCAGGAAGCGGGACTCGCGAGCGAGCAGTACTTC. Residues: CASSQEAGLASEQYF.

The chain links TRBV3-1 to TRBJ2-7, with unresolved D. The CDR3 runs 13 residues. Looked up from germline, CDR1 is LGHDT and CDR2 is YNNKEL (reference sequence). Trimming removed 2 bases from V and 5 bases from J, with 10 bases in between. CDR3: CASSQWGEDEQYF. CDR3 in DNA: TGTGCCAGCAGCCAATGGGGTGAGGACGAGCAGTACTTC.

The chain links TRBV19 to TRBJ1-2, with 8 bases that match TRBD1. Looked up from germline, CDR1 is LNHDA and CDR2 is SQIVND (reference sequence). The CDR3 is 15 residues long. Trimming removed 5 bases from V and 4 bases from J; junction bases left unmatched: 9. In DNA, the CDR3 is TGTGCCAGTAGTGTCACCGCCGGGACAGGCTATGGCTACACCTTC. It translates to CASSVTAGTGYGYTF.

J is TRBJ1-1 and V is TRBV7-2; the D gene is possibly TRBD1 (5 bases). With 5 bases removed from V and 8 bases from J, the gap between germline ends came to 18 bases. Germline lookup yields CDR1 SGHTA and CDR2 FQGNSA. The CDR3 loop spans 14 amino acids. CDR3 loop: CASSPSLGAGEAFF. CDR3 bases: TGTGCCAGCAGCCCCAGCCTTGGGGCAGGGGAAGCTTTCTTT.

This clonotype was counted only a few times. The genes are TRBV7-2 and TRBJ2-1; no firm D call. The CDR3 consists of 14 residues. The germline V gene encodes CDR1 SGHTA and CDR2 FQGNSA. Between the trimmed V and J ends, which lost 5 bases and 2 bases, there was a span of 10 bases. Here the CDR3 reads CASSPDQAYNEQFF. CDR3 DNA sequence: TGTGCCAGCAGCCCGGACCAGGCCTACAATGAGCAGTTCTTC.

The chain links TRBV10-3 to TRBJ2-1; D is uncertain. The V end lost 0 bases, the J end lost 5 bases, and 11 bases lay between the germline ends. From germline, CDR1 is ENHRY and CDR2 SYGVKD. CDR3 size: 15 residues. The CDR3 reads CAISESSSPHNEQFF. The DNA for the CDR3 is TGTGCCATCAGTGAGTCGTCCTCCCCCCACAATGAGCAGTTCTTC.

The chain links TRBV4-3 to TRBJ2-3; TRBD1 agrees at 9 bases. V lost 1 base to trimming and J lost 6 bases; unmatched junction nucleotides: 5. The germline gives CDR1 LGHNA, CDR2 YSLEER. This CDR3 contains 15 residues. DNA of the CDR3: TGCGCCAGCAGCCAAGGTGGGACAGGGTCCGATACGCAGTATTTT. Protein sequence: CASSQGGTGSDTQYF.

In regard to this clonotype: The CDR3 ends on some other residue instead of the conserved phenylalanine or tryptophan, so this is likely a read error. This rearrangement joins TRBV5-1 to TRBJ2-2, with a weak D call TRBD2 (6 bases). CDR3 length: 14 amino acids. V was shortened by 1 base and J by 7 bases, with 11 bases between the two germline ends. Germline CDR1 reads SGHRS; CDR2 reads YFSETQ. CDR3 in DNA: TGCGCCAGCAGCTTGATACTAGCCGGCGGGGAGCTGTTTTTG. Residues: CASSLILAGGELFL.

This rearrangement joins TRBV5-1 to TRBJ2-6, with 8 bases matching TRBD1. The CDR3 contains 19 residues. Germline CDR1 is SGHRS and CDR2 is YFSETQ. With V trimmed by 7 bases and J by 1 base, 16 bases remained unmatched. DNA of the CDR3: TGCGCCAGCGGCTCAGGACAGGGTTCAGTTCTTTCTGGGGCCAACGTCCTGACTTTC. This gives the protein CASGSGQGSVLSGANVLTF. The whole variable domain, filled in from reference TRBV5-1 and TRBJ2-6, reads KAGVTQTPRYLIKTRGQQVTLSCSPISGHRSVSWYQQTPGQGLQFLFEYFSETQRNKGNFPGRFSGRQFSNSRSEMNVSTLELGDSALYLCASGSGQGSVLSGANVLTFGAGSRLTVL.

The rearrangement joins TRBV11-2 to TRBJ1-1; 10 bases line up with TRBD1. J was trimmed by 0 bases and V by 5 bases; bases with no gene match: 3. This CDR3 is built from 15 residues. Germline V gene data show CDR1 as SGHAT and CDR2 as FQNNGV. The CDR3 DNA is TGTGCCAGCAGCCCGGACAGGGGGATGAACACTGAAGCTTTCTTT. Translation gives CASSPDRGMNTEAFF. The entire variable domain, with the rest obtained from reference TRBV11-2 and TRBJ1-1, is as follows: EAGVAQSPRYKIIEKRQSVAFWCNPISGHATLYWYQQILGQGPKLLIQFQNNGVVDDSQLPKDRFSAERLKGVDSTLKIQPAKLEDSAVYLCASSPDRGMNTEAFFGQGTRLTVV.

V is TRBV7-2 and J is TRBJ1-2; no definite D call. This CDR3 spans 14 amino acids. From germline, CDR1 is SGHTA and CDR2 FQGNSA. The germline V and J ends were trimmed by 0 bases and 0 bases, with 5 bases remaining between them. As DNA, the CDR3 is TGTGCCAGCAGCTTAGCGCCAGCTAACTATGGCTACACCTTC. This encodes CASSLAPANYGYTF.

The gene calls are TRBV29-1 and TRBJ2-5, with D tentatively TRBD1 or TRBD2 (5 bases each). V was clipped by 4 bases and J by 3 bases, with 9 bases between them. Germline V lookup: CDR1 SQVTM, CDR2 ANQGSEA. This CDR3 has 12 amino acids. Written as DNA, the CDR3 is TGCAGCGTTGCCGGGACCAAAGAGACCCAGTACTTC. Protein: CSVAGTKETQYF.

This sequence joins TRBV5-5 and TRBJ2-5, with D unclear. The CDR3 consists of 12 residues. Germline V lookup: CDR1 SGHKS, CDR2 YYEKEE (reference sequence). V shed 6 bases and J shed 2 bases, with 8 bases lying between them. CDR3 loop: CASTLTQETQYF. The CDR3 nucleotides are TGTGCCAGCACCCTGACTCAAGAGACCCAGTACTTC.

The V call is TRBV7-2, the J call TRBJ1-1; weak D call: TRBD1 (6 bases). This CDR3 is 16 amino acids long. Germline V gene sequence: CDR1 SGHTA, CDR2 FQGNSA. Trimming left V 1 base short and J 4 bases short, with 16 bases between. The CDR3 region is CASSLGDGGLGTEAFF. The CDR3 DNA sequence: TGTGCCAGCAGCTTAGGGGACGGGGGGCTTGGCACTGAAGCTTTCTTT. Full variable domain (outside the CDR3, taken from reference TRBV7-2 and TRBJ1-1): GAGVSQSPSNKVTEKGKDVELRCDPISGHTALYWYRQSLGQGLEFLIYFQGNSAPDKSGLPSDRFSAERTGGSVSTLTIQRTQQEDSAVYLCASSLGDGGLGTEAFFGQGTRLTVV.

The chain combines TRBV12-3 or TRBV12-4 with TRBJ2-1; D tentatively reads TRBD1 or TRBD2 (5 bases each). Trimming removed 0 bases from V and 6 bases from J, with 15 bases in between. This CDR3 is built from 16 residues. Written as DNA, the CDR3 is TGTGCCAGCAGTTTAGCGCTAGTCCTCGGGGCCAATGAGCAGTTCTTC. It translates to CASSLALVLGANEQFF.

The table lists this clonotype with a few counts. The chain carries TRBV4-1 and TRBJ2-4; D ambiguous. The CDR3 is 14 residues long. Between the trimmed V and J ends, which lost 1 base and 0 bases, there was a span of 4 bases. The germline gives CDR1 MGHRA, CDR2 YSYEKL. As DNA, the CDR3 is TGCGCCAGCAGCCAAGTCATAGCCAAAAACATTCAGTACTTC. It codes for CASSQVIAKNIQYF.

This chain's CDR3 is CSVDRAKENQETQYF. In DNA form, the CDR3 reads TGCAGCGTTGATAGGGCAAAAGAGAACCAAGAGACCCAGTACTTC. The rearrangement uses TRBV29-1 and TRBJ2-5; D is uncertain. This CDR3 is built from 15 residues. Trimming stripped 3 bases from V and 0 bases from J, with 14 bases between. The germline CDR1 and CDR2 sequences are SQVTM and ANQGSEA.

The chain carries TRBV25-1 and TRBJ2-1; TRBD1 aligns across 8 bases. Germline assignment: CDR1 MGHDK and CDR2 SYGVNS. The CDR3 loop spans 15 amino acids. Trimming took 4 bases from V and 2 from J; bases not matched to a gene: 4. CDR3: CASSGGTGTYNEQFF. The CDR3 coding sequence is TGTGCCAGCAGTGGAGGGACAGGAACCTACAATGAGCAGTTCTTC.

The chain combines TRBV20-1 with TRBJ1-2; D unresolved. The CDR3 is made up of 14 amino acids. V was pared by 1 base and J by 4 bases, with 13 bases between. Per germline, CDR1 DFQATT and CDR2 SNEGSKA (reference sequence). CDR3 loop: CSARVEGNPYGYTF. The CDR3, as DNA: TGCAGTGCTAGAGTCGAAGGGAACCCCTATGGCTACACCTTC.

The table lists this clonotype with a few counts. The V call is TRBV5-1, the J call TRBJ2-5, with 8 nucleotides matching TRBD2. Germline V gene lookup returns CDR1 SGHRS and CDR2 YFSETQ. The CDR3 consists of 15 residues. The ends lost 4 bases at V and 4 bases at J; junction bases unmatched: 9. CDR3 in amino acids: CASSAGTRSGETQYF. CDR3 sequence (DNA): TGCGCCAGCAGCGCCGGGACTAGAAGTGGAGAGACCCAGTACTTC.

The V call is TRBV7-3, the J call TRBJ2-7; D possibly uses TRBD1 or TRBD2 (5 bases each). The germline V gene encodes CDR1 SGHTA and CDR2 FQGTGA. The CDR3 covers 15 residues. The V gene lost 1 base and the J gene lost 3 bases, with 13 bases spanning the gap. The CDR3 is CASSLRRGADYEQYF. CDR3 DNA sequence: TGTGCCAGCAGCTTAAGGAGAGGGGCGGACTACGAGCAGTACTTC.